The present TCR beta chain was sequenced within a study of OX40 agonist ivuxolimab in advanced cancers. On the study more broadly: Of the participants, approximately 36% had some prior anti-PD-1, anti-PD-L1 or anti-CTLA-4 therapy, which was allowed. Study results and caveats: Certain nonresponders additionally had low normalized T-cell clonal expansion.

CDR3 length: 16 residues. From germline, CDR1 is SGDLS and CDR2 YYNGEE. The germline V and J ends were trimmed by 0 bases and 5 bases, with 17 bases remaining between them. Clones were sequenced by immunoSEQ multiplex PCR, and TCRdb holds only the in-frame ones, with some missing. The sample lists some 70,000 clones, 86% seen once, with around 8.3% in the top ten. In regard to this clone: What it recognizes is unknown.

This TCR came from an adult with an advanced solid tumor such as melanoma, head and neck, liver or kidney cancer. The sample was CD4+ or CD8+ T cells sorted from blood, taken in a trial of the OX40 agonist ivuxolimab. This rearrangement joins TRBV9 to TRBJ2-5, with a tentative D call TRBD1 (5 bases). Here the CDR3 reads CASSVAGQPPWETQYF. CDR3 in DNA: TGTGCCAGCAGCGTAGCTGGACAACCCCCCTGGGAGACCCAGTACTTC.